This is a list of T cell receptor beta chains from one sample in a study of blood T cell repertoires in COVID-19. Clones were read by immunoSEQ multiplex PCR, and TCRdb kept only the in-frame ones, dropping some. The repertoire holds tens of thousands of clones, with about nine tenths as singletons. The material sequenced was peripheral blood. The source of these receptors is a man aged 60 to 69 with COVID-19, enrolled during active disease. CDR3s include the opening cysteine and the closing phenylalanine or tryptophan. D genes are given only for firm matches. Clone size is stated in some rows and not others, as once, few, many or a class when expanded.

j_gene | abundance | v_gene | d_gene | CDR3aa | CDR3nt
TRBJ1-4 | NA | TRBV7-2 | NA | CASSLDPGIREKLFF | TGTGCCAGCAGCTTAGACCCAGGGATTAGAGAAAAACTGTTTTTT
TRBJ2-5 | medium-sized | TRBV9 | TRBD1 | CASSTGEGVETQYF | TGTGCCAGCAGCACAGGGGAAGGGGTGGAGACCCAGTACTTC
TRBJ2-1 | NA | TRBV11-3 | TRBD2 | CASSPRAGATTNEQFF | TGTGCCAGCAGCCCGCGAGCGGGAGCTACCACTAATGAGCAGTTCTTC
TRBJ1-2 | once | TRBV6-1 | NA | CASSEFRGPGYTF | TGTGCCAGCAGTGAGTTCAGGGGCCCTGGCTACACCTTC
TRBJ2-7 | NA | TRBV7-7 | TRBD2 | CASSVGLGGDEQYF | TGTGCCAGCAGCGTAGGACTAGGAGGAGACGAGCAGTACTTC
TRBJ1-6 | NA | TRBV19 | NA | CASNPSTGGENSPLHF | TGTGCCAGTAACCCAAGTACGGGGGGTGAGAATTCACCCCTCCACTTT
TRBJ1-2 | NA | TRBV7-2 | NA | CASSLAHRIYGYTF | TGTGCCAGCAGCTTAGCGCACAGGATCTATGGCTACACCTTC
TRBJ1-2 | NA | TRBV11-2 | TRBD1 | CASSLTGGGSVYGYTF | TGTGCCAGCAGCTTGACAGGGGGAGGTTCGGTCTATGGCTACACCTTC
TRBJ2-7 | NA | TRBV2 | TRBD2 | CASSLAGGHEQYF | TGTGCCAGCAGTCTAGCGGGAGGTCACGAGCAGTACTTC
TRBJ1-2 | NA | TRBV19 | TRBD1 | CASSPSPTGHYGYTF | TGTGCCAGTAGCCCCTCCCCGACAGGGCATTATGGCTACACCTTC
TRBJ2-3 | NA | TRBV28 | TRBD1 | CASSLQTGRTDTQYF | TGTGCCAGCAGTTTACAGACAGGGCGCACAGATACGCAGTATTTT
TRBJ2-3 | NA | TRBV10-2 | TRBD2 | CASGGSFDTQYF | TGCGCCAGTGGCGGGAGTTTTGATACGCAGTATTTT
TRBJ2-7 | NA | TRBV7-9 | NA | CASSSRAGTYEQYF | TGTGCCAGCAGCTCCCGGGCCGGGACCTACGAGCAGTACTTC
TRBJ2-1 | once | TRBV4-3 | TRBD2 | CASSQQGLAVYNEQFF | TGCGCCAGCAGCCAGCAGGGACTAGCGGTTTACAATGAGCAGTTCTTC
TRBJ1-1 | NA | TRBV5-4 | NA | CASRRLGDLYTEAFF | TGTGCCAGCAGAAGATTGGGGGACTTGTACACTGAAGCTTTCTTT
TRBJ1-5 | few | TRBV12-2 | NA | CASRLGPPVGLSNQPQHF | TGTGCAAGTCGCTTAGGCCCTCCAGTGGGGCTTAGCAATCAGCCCCAGCATTTT
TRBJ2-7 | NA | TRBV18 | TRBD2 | CASSPSFRTSGPYEQYF | TGTGCCAGCTCACCATCCTTCCGGACTAGCGGTCCATACGAGCAGTACTTC
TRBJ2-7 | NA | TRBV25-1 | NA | CASSAIAYEQYF | TGTGCCAGCAGTGCTATTGCCTACGAGCAGTACTTC
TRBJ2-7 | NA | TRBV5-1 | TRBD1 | CASSSNAGTGGYEQYF | TGCGCCAGCAGCTCAAACGCGGGGACAGGGGGATATGAGCAGTACTTC
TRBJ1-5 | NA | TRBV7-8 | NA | CASSLFGRGSNQPQHF | TGTGCCAGCAGCTTATTCGGGAGGGGTAGCAATCAGCCCCAGCATTTT
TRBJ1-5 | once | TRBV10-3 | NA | CAISDQGSNQPQHF | TGTGCCATCAGTGACCAGGGCAGCAATCAGCCCCAGCATTTT
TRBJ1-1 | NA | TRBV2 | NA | CASSEAGGGTEAFF | TGTGCCAGCAGTGAAGCGGGGGGGGGCACTGAAGCTTTCTTT
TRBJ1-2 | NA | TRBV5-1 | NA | CASSLVTGSGYTF | TGCGCCAGCAGCTTGGTCACAGGAAGCGGCTACACCTTC
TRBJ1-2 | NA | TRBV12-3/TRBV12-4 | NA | CASSFLSESGYTF | TGTGCCAGCAGTTTTTTGTCGGAGAGCGGCTACACCTTC
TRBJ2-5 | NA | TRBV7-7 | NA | CASSRDSLGETQYF | TGTGCCAGCAGCCGGGACTCTTTGGGGGAGACCCAGTACTTC
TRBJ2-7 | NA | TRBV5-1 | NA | CASSLISSSYEQYF | TGCGCCAGCAGCTTGATATCGAGCTCCTACGAGCAGTACTTC
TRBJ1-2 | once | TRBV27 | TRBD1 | CASSLQGQGYYGYTF | TGTGCCAGCAGTTTACAGGGACAGGGGTACTATGGCTACACCTTC
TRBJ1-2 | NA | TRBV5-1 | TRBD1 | CASSLPGQGVYTF | TGCGCCAGCAGCTTACCGGGACAGGGAGTTTACACCTTC
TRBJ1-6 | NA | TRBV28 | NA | CASSSTGDNSPLHF | TGTGCCAGCAGTTCCACAGGCGATAATTCACCCCTCCACTTT
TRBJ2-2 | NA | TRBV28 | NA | CASNLAEGFNTGELFF | TGTGCCAGCAATTTAGCGGAGGGGTTCAACACCGGGGAGCTGTTTTTT
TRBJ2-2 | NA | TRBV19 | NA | CASSVWDSRGGELFF | TGTGCCAGTAGTGTGTGGGACTCCCGTGGCGGGGAGCTGTTTTTT
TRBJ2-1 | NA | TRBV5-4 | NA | CASSSDNEQFF | TGTGCCAGCAGCTCTGACAATGAGCAGTTCTTC
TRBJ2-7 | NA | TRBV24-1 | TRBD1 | CATSDPGQKSYEQYF | TGTGCCACCAGTGATCCGGGACAGAAATCCTACGAGCAGTACTTC
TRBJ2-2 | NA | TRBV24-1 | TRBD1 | CATSDFMDRGNTGELFF | TGTGCCACCAGTGATTTTATGGACAGGGGTAACACCGGGGAGCTGTTTTTT
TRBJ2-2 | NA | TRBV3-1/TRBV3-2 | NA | CASSQWSGGFTGELFF | TGTGCCAGCAGCCAATGGTCAGGGGGGTTCACCGGGGAGCTGTTTTTT
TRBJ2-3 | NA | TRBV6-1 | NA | CASSEMSGSTDTQYF | TGTGCCAGCAGTGAAATGTCGGGGAGCACAGATACGCAGTATTTT
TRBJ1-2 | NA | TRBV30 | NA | CAMDAGLMDGYTF | TGTGCCATGGACGCGGGCCTTATGGATGGCTACACCTTC
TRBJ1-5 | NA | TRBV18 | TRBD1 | CASSPLGGQGGQPQHF | TGTGCCAGCTCACCACTGGGCGGACAGGGAGGACAGCCCCAGCATTTT
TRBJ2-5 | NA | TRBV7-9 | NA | CASSLGQDQETQYF | TGTGCCAGCAGCTTAGGGCAGGACCAAGAGACCCAGTACTTC
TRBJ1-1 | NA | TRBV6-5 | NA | CASTLHGFTEAFF | TGTGCCAGCACCCTGCACGGTTTCACTGAAGCTTTCTTT
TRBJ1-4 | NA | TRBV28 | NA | CASSLLRGNEKLFF | TGTGCCAGCAGTTTACTCAGGGGTAATGAAAAACTGTTTTTT
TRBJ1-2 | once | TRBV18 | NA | CASSPDLDSYGYTF | TGTGCCAGCTCACCCGACCTCGACAGCTATGGCTACACCTTC
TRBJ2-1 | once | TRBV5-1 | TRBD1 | CASSLRDRGYNEQFF | TGCGCCAGCAGCCTCCGGGACAGGGGGTACAATGAGCAGTTCTTC
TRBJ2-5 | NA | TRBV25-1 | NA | CASSESLGLLETQYF | TGTGCCAGCAGTGAATCTTTGGGACTTCTGGAGACCCAGTACTTC
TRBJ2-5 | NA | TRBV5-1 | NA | CASSQQTPSQETQYF | TGCGCCAGCAGCCAGCAGACACCGAGCCAAGAGACCCAGTACTTC
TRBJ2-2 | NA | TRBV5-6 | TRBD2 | CASSLAVAGTGELFF | TGTGCCAGCAGCTTGGCGGTAGCGGGCACCGGGGAGCTGTTTTTT
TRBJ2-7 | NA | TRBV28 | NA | CASSSLGYEQYF | TGTGCCAGCAGTTCCCTCGGTTACGAGCAGTACTTC
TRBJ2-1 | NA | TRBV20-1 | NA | CSANENNEQFF | TGCAGTGCTAACGAGAATAATGAGCAGTTCTTC
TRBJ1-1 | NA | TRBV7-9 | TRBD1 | CASSRQGSATEAFF | TGTGCCAGCAGCCGACAGGGGTCTGCCACTGAAGCTTTCTTT
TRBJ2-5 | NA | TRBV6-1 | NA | CASSEVWDIEETQYF | TGTGCCAGCAGTGAAGTTTGGGACATAGAAGAGACCCAGTACTTC
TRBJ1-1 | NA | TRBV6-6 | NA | CASSYGDMNTEAFF | TGTGCCAGCAGTTACGGGGACATGAACACTGAAGCTTTCTTT
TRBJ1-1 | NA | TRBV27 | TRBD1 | CASSLSNRGSTEAFF | TGTGCCAGCAGTTTATCGAACAGGGGGTCTACTGAAGCTTTCTTT
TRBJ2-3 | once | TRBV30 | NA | CAWIGGRTDTQYF | TGTGCCTGGATCGGAGGGAGAACAGATACGCAGTATTTT
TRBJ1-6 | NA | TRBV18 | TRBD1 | CASSSGTVRNSPLHF | TGTGCCAGCTCATCGGGGACAGTAAGAAATTCACCCCTCCACTTT
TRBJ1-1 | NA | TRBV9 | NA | CASSVVPLNTEAFF | TGTGCCAGCAGCGTAGTCCCGTTGAACACTGAAGCTTTCTTT